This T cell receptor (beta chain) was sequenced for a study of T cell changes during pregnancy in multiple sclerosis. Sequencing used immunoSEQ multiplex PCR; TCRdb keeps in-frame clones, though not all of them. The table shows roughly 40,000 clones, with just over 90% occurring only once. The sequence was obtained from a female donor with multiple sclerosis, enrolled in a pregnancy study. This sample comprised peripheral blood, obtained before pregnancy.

CDR3 DNA: TGTGCCAGCAGCCCGGGCGGGGAGAACACTGAAGCTTTCTTT. This translates into CASSPGGENTEAFF. V and J are TRBV7-3 and TRBJ1-1; D remains ambiguous. The CDR3 sequence is 14 residues long. Germline V gene sequence: CDR1 SGHTA, CDR2 FQGTGA. The V gene lost 5 bases and the J gene lost 1 base, with 11 bases spanning the gap.